This T cell receptor (beta chain) derives from a study of OX40 agonist ivuxolimab in advanced cancers. As for the study in general: As their treatment, patients were administered ivuxolimab, an agonistic anti-OX40 (CD134) antibody. Three partial responders included one hepatocellular carcinoma patient and two cutaneous melanoma patients. Dose-escalation patients were diagnosed with hepatocellular carcinoma, melanoma, renal cell cancer or head and neck cancer.

Data came from immunoSEQ multiplex PCR; TCRdb stores just in-frame clones and leaves some out. Found here are tens of thousands of clones, roughly 89% of them singletons; the top ten hold 31%. Germline V CDR1 and CDR2: SQVTM, ANQGSEA. V lost 5 bases, J lost 6 bases, and 12 bases stayed unmatched. The CDR3 is 16 residues long. Regarding the study as a whole: Clonal expansion by week 6 occurred in CD4+ and CD8+ blood T cells (at 0.1 to 3.0 mg/kg).

To note about this clone: Its cognate antigen is unknown.

Sample: CD4+ or CD8+ T cells sorted from blood, taken in a trial of the OX40 agonist ivuxolimab. The genes are TRBV29-1 and TRBJ2-7; 14 bases match TRBD2. The TCR was taken from an adult with an advanced solid tumor such as melanoma, head and neck, liver or kidney cancer. CDR3 protein: CSVLTGDGLAGGEQYF. The CDR3 nucleotides read TGCAGCGTTCTGACAGGGGACGGACTAGCGGGAGGCGAGCAGTACTTC.